The 22 T cell receptor beta chains reported below all come from one sample, sequenced in a study of siplizumab effects on memory and regulatory T cells (dated by TCRdb to between 2018 and 2021). Library generation was performed with the immunoSEQ multiplex PCR assay. Held by TCRdb, this immuneACCESS table contains in-frame sequences only and omits some clones. Under half of the omission traces to an unresolved V gene where checked; the cause of the rest is unknown. The sample table contains tens of thousands of clones; only one count was recorded for 89% of them. Less than 0.3% of the sample is held by the ten biggest clonotypes. Source material: naive CD4+ T cells sorted from blood. Interpreted using the paper, the cell subset or site label stands for: unstimulated naive T cells. All receptors derive from a human donor in good health.

The chain is built from TRBV6-5 and TRBJ2-1; D may correspond to TRBD1 or TRBD2 (5 bases each). Trimming pared 6 bases from V and 0 bases from J, leaving 9 bases between. Germline assignment: CDR1 MNHEY and CDR2 SVGAGI. The CDR3 consists of 14 residues. The CDR3 region is CASSRGPSYNEQFF. Written as DNA, the CDR3 is TGTGCCAGCAGCCGGGGCCCCTCCTACAATGAGCAGTTCTTC.

Here the CDR3 reads CASSVDLPDTQYF. The DNA for the CDR3 is TGTGCCAGCAGCGTAGATCTCCCAGATACGCAGTATTTT. The chain uses TRBV9 and TRBJ2-3; no firm D call. Germline values: CDR1 SGDLS, CDR2 YYNGEE. CDR3 size: 13 residues. V lost 0 bases and J 4 bases, leaving 6 bases between the germline ends.

Concerning this clone itself: Germline and junction disagree at one end, which may indicate a read error. This sequence joins TRBV10-3 and TRBJ1-2; no firm D call. The V gene's germline CDR1 is ENHRY and CDR2 SYGVKD. This CDR3 contains 15 residues. The CDR3 sequence: CAISYRIGGLYDYTF. CDR3 nucleotide sequence: TGTGCCATCAGTTACCGGATCGGCGGCCTTTATGACTACACCTTC.

In this sample, this clone turned up once. This rearrangement joins TRBV6-1 to TRBJ1-5, with D maybe TRBD1 (5 bases). Trimming stripped 5 bases from V and 9 bases from J, with 11 bases between. The CDR3 runs to 12 residues. CDR1 and CDR2 from the germline V gene are MNHNS and SASEGT. DNA for the CDR3: TGTGCCAGCAGTAACCAGGGAACGCCCCAGCATTTT. Translated, it gives CASSNQGTPQHF.

V and J are TRBV30 and TRBJ1-3; D not certain. The CDR3 runs to 14 residues. Trimming cost V 0 bases and J 5 bases, with 11 bases left between them. Looked up from germline, CDR1 is GTSNPN and CDR2 is SVGIG (reference sequence). The DNA of the CDR3 is TGTGCCTGGAGTGTAGATGGGCGGAGAAACACCATATATTTT. Translated: CAWSVDGRRNTIYF. Looking up the rest from reference TRBV30 and TRBJ1-3 gives the full variable domain: SQTIHQWPATLVQPVGSPLSLECTVEGTSNPNLYWYRQAAGRGLQLLFYSVGIGQISSEVPQNLSASRPQDRQFILSSKKLLLSDSGFYLCAWSVDGRRNTIYFGEGSWLTVV.

V gene TRBV7-6 combines with J gene TRBJ2-3; D gene unclear. Deletions cut 0 bases from V and 4 bases from J, with 11 bases between. The germline V gene has CDR1 SGHVS and CDR2 FNYEAQ. The CDR3 runs to 15 residues. The CDR3 bases are TGTGCCAGCAGCTTAGCGTTGATAGCATCAGATACGCAGTATTTT. It is translated as CASSLALIASDTQYF.

CDR3 in DNA: TGCAGCGTTGAACGGGGGGCGGGAGAGACCCAGTACTTC. It specifies CSVERGAGETQYF. The genes are TRBV29-1 and TRBJ2-5, with D maybe TRBD2 (7 bases). Germline-derived CDR1 and CDR2 are SQVTM and ANQGSEA. V shed 2 bases and J shed 4 bases, with 11 bases lying between them. The CDR3 is 13 residues long.

This chain joins TRBV7-9 and TRBJ1-2; D is unresolved. The germline V gene has CDR1 SEHNR and CDR2 FQNEAQ (reference sequence). Trimming left V 6 bases short and J 8 bases short, with 16 bases between. The CDR3 loop spans 13 amino acids. The DNA of the CDR3 is TGTGCCAGCAGTCCGCAGATTTTATCGGGCTACACCTTC. Amino acid sequence: CASSPQILSGYTF.

The rearrangement links TRBV18 to TRBJ2-1; possibly TRBD1 or TRBD2 for D (5 bases each). Trimming took 3 bases from V and 4 from J, leaving 16 bases between them. In germline, CDR1 is KGHSH, CDR2 LQKENI. This CDR3 has 16 residues. The CDR3: CASSPLGRPNYNEQFF. The CDR3 DNA follows: TGTGCCAGCTCACCGCTGGGACGTCCAAATTACAATGAGCAGTTCTTC.

The rearrangement joins TRBV19 to TRBJ1-1; D remains unclear. In germline, CDR1 is LNHDA, CDR2 SQIVND (reference sequence). This CDR3 region has 13 residues. V dropped 6 bases and J dropped 5 bases, with 13 bases sitting between them. CDR3 sequence: CASRGWGRTEAFF. The CDR3 DNA sequence: TGTGCCAGTAGAGGGTGGGGTCGGACTGAAGCTTTCTTT.

This clone was observed once. The rearrangement joins TRBV6-5 to TRBJ2-7; D remains unclear. The CDR3 extends over 13 amino acids. Trimming left V 0 bases short and J 3 bases short, with 6 bases between. Germline CDR1 and CDR2: MNHEY and SVGAGI. CDR3 nucleotide sequence: TGTGCCAGCAGTTACTCCGGGCGCTACGAGCAGTACTTC. The encoded protein is CASSYSGRYEQYF.

The genes are TRBV12-5 and TRBJ1-1; 7 nucleotides align to TRBD1. Losses at the gene ends were 4 bases for V and 6 bases for J; bases not matched to a gene: 11. The CDR3 runs 15 residues. Germline V gene data show CDR1 as LGHNT and CDR2 as FRNRAP. The CDR3 sequence is CASGSPRQGRPEAFF. The CDR3 region has the DNA TGTGCTAGTGGTTCGCCCCGACAGGGCCGGCCTGAAGCTTTCTTT.

This chain connects TRBV7-8 to TRBJ2-7, with D unclear. The CDR3 loop spans 15 amino acids. Per germline, CDR1 SGHVS and CDR2 FQNEAQ. Deletions cut 4 bases from V and 7 bases from J, with 20 bases between. Here the CDR3 reads CASSSLWAQRVEQYF. The CDR3 region has the DNA TGTGCCAGCAGCTCTCTCTGGGCCCAAAGAGTGGAGCAGTACTTC. Looking up the rest from reference TRBV7-8 and TRBJ2-7 gives the full variable domain: GAGVSQSPRYKVAKRGQDVALRCDPISGHVSLFWYQQALGQGPEFLTYFQNEAQLDKSGLPSDRFFAERPEGSVSTLKIQRTQQEDSAVYLCASSSLWAQRVEQYFGPGTRLTVT.

The chain links TRBV6-6 to TRBJ1-2; no clear D. The germline gives CDR1 MNHNY, CDR2 SVGAGI (reference sequence). The CDR3 spans 13 residues. V gave up 7 bases and J gave up 3 bases, with 12 bases separating them. CDR3 sequence (DNA): TGTGCCAGCAACCCCCCGGAGGACTATGGCTACACCTTC. It translates to CASNPPEDYGYTF.

This sequence joins TRBV18 and TRBJ2-7; D is perhaps TRBD1 (8 bases). The germline CDR1 and CDR2 sequences are KGHSH and LQKENI. This CDR3 region has 16 residues. With 3 bases removed from V and 1 base from J, the gap between germline ends came to 16 bases. As DNA, the CDR3 is TGTGCCAGCTCACCGCGGGGGACAGGCCAATCCTACGAGCAGTACTTC. This gives the protein CASSPRGTGQSYEQYF.

The chain is built from TRBV27 and TRBJ1-2; 7 bases agree with TRBD1. The V and J ends lost 2 bases and 6 bases, in that order; junction bases with no gene match: 3. Germline V gives CDR1 MNHEY, CDR2 SMNVEV (reference sequence). CDR3 length: 13 amino acids. The CDR3 DNA is TGTGCCAGCAGTTTAAGACAGGGTAATGGCTACACCTTC. It yields the protein CASSLRQGNGYTF.

The chain combines TRBV5-1 with TRBJ1-6; D might be TRBD1 (5 bases). The length of the CDR3 is 16 residues. The V gene's germline CDR1 is SGHRS and CDR2 YFSETQ. V lost 4 bases, J lost 1 base, and 12 bases lay in between. The CDR3 DNA follows: TGCGCCAGCAGCCACAACACAGGATCCTATAATTCACCCCTCCACTTT. Amino acid sequence: CASSHNTGSYNSPLHF.

This CDR3 reads CASSYSIPDKSYEQYF. The CDR3 DNA sequence: TGTGCCAGCAGTTACTCGATCCCGGACAAGTCCTACGAGCAGTACTTC. V is TRBV6-5 and J is TRBJ2-7; TRBD1 might be the D (5 bases). Trimming cost V 0 bases and J 1 base, with 13 bases left between them. The CDR3 runs to 16 residues. Germline assignment: CDR1 MNHEY and CDR2 SVGAGI.

The chain has TRBV7-7 and TRBJ2-5; maybe TRBD2 (7 bases). The CDR3 is made up of 15 amino acids. Trimming removed 3 bases at V and 2 bases at J, with 13 bases between. Looked up from germline, CDR1 is SSHAT and CDR2 is FNYEAQ (reference sequence). The CDR3 nucleotides read TGTGCCAGCAGCTTGGGAGGGGGGTCACAAGAGACCCAGTACTTC. This codes for CASSLGGGSQETQYF.

CDR3 amino acids: CSVEDGTGRIGYTF. DNA for the CDR3: TGCAGCGTTGAAGATGGGACAGGGAGAATTGGCTACACCTTC. The chain recombines TRBV29-1 with TRBJ1-2; 9 bases are shared with TRBD1. The ends lost 0 bases at V and 7 bases at J; junction bases unmatched: 6. CDR3 length: 14 residues. CDR1 SQVTM and CDR2 ANQGSEA come from the germline V gene.

The V gene is TRBV7-9, the J gene TRBJ2-2, with 8 bases that match TRBD1. CDR3 length: 14 residues. The V gene end was trimmed by 5 bases and the J gene end by 6 bases; junction bases not matched to a gene: 5. The V gene's germline CDR1 is SEHNR and CDR2 FQNEAQ (reference sequence). CDR3 region: CASSQDRGSGELFF. Here the CDR3 DNA reads TGTGCCAGCAGCCAAGACAGGGGTTCCGGGGAGCTGTTTTTT.

V and J are TRBV6-5 and TRBJ1-2; weak D call: TRBD1 (5 bases). CDR3 length: 12 residues. CDR1 is MNHEY, CDR2 SVGAGI, per germline. The CDR3: CVTGEIDYGYTF. CDR3 coding DNA: TGTGTTACGGGGGAAATAGATTATGGCTACACCTTC.